This T cell receptor (beta chain) was identified during a study of blood T cell repertoires in COVID-19 (TCRdb year 2020). General notes on the study: Collaborator samples came from the United States, Italy and Spain and covered acute and convalescent phases of COVID-19. The prospective study material was composed of cDNA or gDNA derived from T cells, B-cell-depleted T cells, or PBMCs. Deeply sampled blood TCRbeta repertoires from subjects exposed to, actively infected with, or recovered from COVID-19 were included in the dataset. The repertoires were made available in a free public database intended to serve as a resource for research on the immune response to SARS-CoV-2. The samples were drawn from the first 160 participants of the ongoing ImmuneRACE study and from over 950 subjects provided by 6 global collaborators. A de-identified subject ID, COVID-19 status, age in years and sex were almost always included in the sample metadata. HLA class I and class II types, where available, came from metadata supplied by the sample provider rather than from assay-based typing.

A word on this clone: What antigen it recognizes has not been identified. No base quality values were provided; no much bigger clone lies one nucleotide off.

The paper as a whole reports these results and caveats: How much clinical and demographic metadata was included differed by source and by participant, and the metadata was provided uncurated.

The immunoSEQ Assay, a bias-controlled multiplex PCR, was used to amplify TCRbeta CDR3 regions from genomic DNA. Concerning the study's data processing: Within the assay, amplification of reference gene primers was used to estimate how many nucleated cells each sample contained. To quantify the absolute abundance of each unique TCRbeta CDR3 rearrangement, sequence reads were collapsed and filtered. For each sample, productive Simpson clonality was calculated as the square root of Simpson's diversity index across productive rearrangements. TCRdb took this table from immuneACCESS and kept in-frame rearrangements with V and J called. Such tables lack part of the clones; where checked against another copy, unresolved V genes explain under half of the gap, and the rest is unexplained. The V and J calls and clone size are taken from that table; D and trimming were inferred from the DNA. The table for this sample lists 150,000 to 200,000 clones; approximately 87% of them were counted only once. The ten largest clones capture around a sixth of the sample.

The CDR3 runs 13 amino acids, cysteine and phenylalanine included. Only the CDR3 DNA is retained, 39 bases long and in frame from the first base. V and J are truncated by 5 bases and 0 bases respectively, leaving an intervening sequence of 7 bases. CDR1 and CDR2, looked up from the germline V gene, are KGHSH and LQKENI. At one collaborating source in Seattle, patients were enrolled during active infection and were followed longitudinally through the course of disease. The collaborating institutions used their own protocols to collect whole blood in K2EDTA tubes. For TCRbeta analysis, collaborators shipped samples in one of three forms: frozen whole blood, isolated PBMCs, or DNA extracted from either of those sample types.

The receptor was isolated from a person between 65 and 80 years old with COVID-19, enrolled during active disease. The rearranged segments are TRBV18 and TRBJ2-5, with the D segment identity uncertain. Source material: peripheral blood. DNA sequence: TGTGCCAGCTCAACAATGTACCAAGAGACCCAGTACTTC. Translated, it gives CASSTMYQETQYF. With all but the CDR3 taken from the reference TRBV18 and TRBJ2-5 genes, the full variable domain is: NAGVMQNPRHLVRRRGQEARLRCSPMKGHSHVYWYRQLPEEGLKFMVYLQKENIIDESGMPKERFSAEFPKEGPSILRIQQVVRGDSAAYFCASSTMYQETQYFGPGTRLLVL.